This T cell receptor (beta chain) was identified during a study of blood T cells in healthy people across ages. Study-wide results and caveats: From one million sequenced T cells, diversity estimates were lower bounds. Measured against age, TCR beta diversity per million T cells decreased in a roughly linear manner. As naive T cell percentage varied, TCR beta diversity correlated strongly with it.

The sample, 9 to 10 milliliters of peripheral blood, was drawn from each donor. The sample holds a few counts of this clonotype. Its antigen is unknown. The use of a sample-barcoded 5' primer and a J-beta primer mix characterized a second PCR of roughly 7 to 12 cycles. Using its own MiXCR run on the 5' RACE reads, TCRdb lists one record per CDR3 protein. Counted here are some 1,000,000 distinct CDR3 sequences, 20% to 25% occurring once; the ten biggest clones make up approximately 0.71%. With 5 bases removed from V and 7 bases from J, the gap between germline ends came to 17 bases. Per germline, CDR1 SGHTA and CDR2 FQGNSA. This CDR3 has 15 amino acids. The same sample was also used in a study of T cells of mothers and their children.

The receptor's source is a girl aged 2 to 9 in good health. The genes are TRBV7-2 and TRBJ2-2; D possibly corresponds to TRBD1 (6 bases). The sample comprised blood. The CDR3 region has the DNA TGTGCCAGCAGCACCTCGCCACAGGGTTTCGGGGAGCTGTTTTTT. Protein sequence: CASSTSPQGFGELFF.